The 28 T cell receptor beta chains reported below all come from one sample, sequenced in a study of siplizumab effects on memory and regulatory T cells. For these receptors, no antigen is known. Method: immunoSEQ multiplex PCR; TCRdb's copy keeps in-frame clones and lacks some. The profile covers 12,000 or so clones, with 40% appearing a single time and around 10% taken by the ten largest. The authors cocultured the mixed lymphocyte reaction cells at 37 degrees C for around 6 days. Sequenced input: CFSE-low (dividing) CD8+ T cells sorted from an allogeneic mixed lymphocyte reaction. The source of these receptors is a human donor in good health; the cells came from an allogeneic mixed lymphocyte reaction.

This clone was counted only a few times. The V and J genes are TRBV13 and TRBJ2-1, with 7 nucleotides matching TRBD2. The junction had 9 bases not matched to a gene; V was cut back by 6 bases and J by 7 bases. This CDR3 contains 14 residues. Germline V gives CDR1 PRHDT, CDR2 FYEKMQ (reference sequence). The CDR3 spells CASRPRGVGNEQFF. The DNA of the CDR3 is TGTGCCAGCAGACCTCGGGGGGTGGGGAATGAGCAGTTCTTC.

The rearrangement uses TRBV9 and TRBJ2-2, with D possibly TRBD1 on 5 matching bases. V lost 0 bases to trimming and J lost 3 bases, with 12 bases between them. This CDR3 is 16 amino acids long. Germline assignment: CDR1 SGDLS and CDR2 YYNGEE. This CDR3 is CASSVVGASYTGELFF. In DNA form, the CDR3 reads TGTGCCAGCAGCGTAGTAGGGGCCAGCTACACCGGGGAGCTGTTTTTT.

Sample share makes this clone medium-sized. The CDR3 protein is CASRSVTGEYTEAFF. CDR3 nucleotide sequence: TGCGCCAGCAGATCGGTTACAGGAGAGTACACTGAAGCTTTCTTT. This chain links TRBV5-1 with TRBJ1-1; possibly TRBD1 for D (5 bases). From germline, CDR1 is SGHRS and CDR2 YFSETQ. This CDR3 spans 15 amino acids. Trimming removed 5 bases at V and 3 bases at J, with 17 bases between.

By proportion, this clone is medium-sized. V gene TRBV5-6 combines with J gene TRBJ1-1; 10 nucleotides line up with TRBD1. Losses at the gene ends were 5 bases for V and 1 base for J; bases not matched to a gene: 8. This CDR3 has 16 residues. Germline loops: CDR1 SGHDT, CDR2 YYEEEE. The CDR3 sequence is CASRSTGQGPNTEAFF. The CDR3, as DNA: TGTGCCAGCAGATCGACGGGACAGGGGCCGAACACTGAAGCTTTCTTT.

V usage is TRBV5-6 and J usage is TRBJ1-1; maybe TRBD1 (6 bases). CDR3 length: 15 residues. CDR1 and CDR2 (germline): SGHDT, YYEEEE. The V end lost 4 bases, the J end lost 5 bases, and 18 bases lay between the germline ends. The CDR3 spells CASSLSWGARTEAFF. The CDR3 DNA reads TGTGCCAGCAGCCTGAGTTGGGGGGCCCGGACTGAAGCTTTCTTT. The entire variable domain, with the rest obtained from reference TRBV5-6 and TRBJ1-1, is as follows: DAGVTQSPTHLIKTRGQQVTLRCSPKSGHDTVSWYQQALGQGPQFIFQYYEEEERQRGNFPDRFSGHQFPNYSSELNVNALLLGDSALYLCASSLSWGARTEAFFGQGTRLTVV.

This clone was recorded a few times. The CDR3 here is CASRLGGGPLGAQYF. The CDR3 nucleotides read TGTGCCAGCAGGCTCGGCGGAGGGCCGTTGGGGGCCCAGTACTTC. This chain uses TRBV27 with TRBJ2-5, with D perhaps TRBD2 (6 bases). Germline V gene sequence: CDR1 MNHEY, CDR2 SMNVEV (reference sequence). This CDR3 contains 15 residues. The V gene lost 6 bases and the J gene lost 9 bases, with 23 bases spanning the gap.

The V gene is TRBV19, the J gene TRBJ2-7; D is ambiguous. The CDR3 consists of 14 residues. Per the germline V gene, CDR1 is LNHDA and CDR2 is SQIVND (reference sequence). The V gene lost 3 bases and the J gene lost 4 bases, with 13 bases spanning the gap. The CDR3 nucleotides are TGTGCCAGTAGTATGGCGGTAGGTGGGTACGAGCAGTACTTC. This codes for CASSMAVGGYEQYF.

This clone was seen a handful of times. The rearrangement joins TRBV11-1 to TRBJ2-3, with a weak D call TRBD2 (5 bases). Trimming shortened V by 4 bases and J by 5 bases, and 13 bases separated the two germline ends. Germline lookup yields CDR1 SGHAT and CDR2 FQDESV (reference sequence). The CDR3 has 14 residues. This chain's CDR3 is CASSSSSLGDTQYF. The CDR3 DNA reads TGTGCCAGCAGCTCGTCTAGCTTGGGAGATACGCAGTATTTT. Full variable domain (outside the CDR3, taken from reference TRBV11-1 and TRBJ2-3): EAEVAQSPRYKITEKSQAVAFWCDPISGHATLYWYRQILGQGPELLVQFQDESVVDDSQLPKDRFSAERLKGVDSTLKIQPAELGDSAMYLCASSSSSLGDTQYFGPGTRLTVL.

This sequence joins TRBV4-1 and TRBJ2-2; TRBD2 aligns across 8 bases. Germline V lookup: CDR1 MGHRA, CDR2 YSYEKL. CDR3 length equals 18 residues. Trimming at V came to 0 bases and at J to 6 bases, leaving 12 bases not matched to a gene. CDR3 bases: TGCGCCAGCAGCCAAGACGGCGCTTTAGGCGGGGGGTCCGGGGAGCTGTTTTTT. Translated: CASSQDGALGGGSGELFF.

By share, this clone ranks as medium-sized. The chain employs TRBV27 and TRBJ2-7, with 7 bases lining up with TRBD2. CDR1 and CDR2 (germline): MNHEY, SMNVEV (reference sequence). The CDR3 sequence is 16 residues long. The ends lost 0 bases at V and 0 bases at J; junction bases unmatched: 5. The CDR3 DNA is TGTGCCAGCAGTTTATCTCCAGCGGGGAGCTCCTACGAGCAGTACTTC. Protein: CASSLSPAGSSYEQYF.

The rearrangement joins TRBV7-8 to TRBJ1-3, with D maybe TRBD1 (5 bases). Trimming stripped 5 bases from V and 4 bases from J, with 12 bases between. The CDR3 covers 14 residues. Germline V CDR1 and CDR2: SGHVS, FQNEAQ. CDR3 sequence: CASSPGGLGNTIYF. In DNA form, the CDR3 reads TGTGCCAGCAGCCCGGGGGGACTCGGAAACACCATATATTTT.

The chain joins TRBV19 to TRBJ2-3; 14 nucleotides line up with TRBD2. Germline-derived CDR1 and CDR2 are LNHDA and SQIVND (reference sequence). Unmatched junction bases numbered 2, after V lost 1 base and J lost 8 bases. There are 15 residues in the CDR3. The chain's CDR3 is CASSIVGLAGGTQYF. CDR3 coding DNA: TGTGCCAGTAGTATAGTTGGACTAGCGGGAGGTACGCAGTATTTT.

The chain recombines TRBV25-1 with TRBJ1-4; D is unresolved. Germline V gene sequence: CDR1 MGHDK, CDR2 SYGVNS. V lost 7 bases and J lost 8, with 20 bases in between. The CDR3 has 15 residues. In DNA, the CDR3 is TGTGCCAGCACCTCTGAAGTTCCCCCGGGCGAAAAACTGTTTTTT. Translating gives CASTSEVPPGEKLFF.

This sequence joins TRBV4-1 and TRBJ2-3; D is perhaps TRBD1 or TRBD2 (5 bases each). Per germline, CDR1 MGHRA and CDR2 YSYEKL. Deletions cut 1 base from V and 0 bases from J, with 11 bases between. The CDR3 consists of 16 residues. The DNA of the CDR3 is TGCGCCAGCAGCCAAGCCGGGGCGAGTAGCACAGATACGCAGTATTTT. This translates into CASSQAGASSTDTQYF.

This rearrangement joins TRBV7-9 to TRBJ2-4; no clear D gene. V lost 5 bases, J lost 0 bases, and 14 bases lay in between. The length of the CDR3 is 16 residues. CDR1 SEHNR and CDR2 FQNEAQ come from the germline V gene (reference sequence). The CDR3 sequence is CASSGRKELAKNIQYF. In nucleotides, the CDR3 is TGTGCCAGCAGCGGACGAAAAGAGCTAGCCAAAAACATTCAGTACTTC. The full variable domain, with the rest looked up from reference TRBV7-9 and TRBJ2-4, is DTGVSQNPRHKITKRGQNVTFRCDPISEHNRLYWYRQTLGQGPEFLTYFQNEAQLEKSRLLSDRFSAERPKGSFSTLEIQRTEQGDSAMYLCASSGRKELAKNIQYFGAGTRLSVL.

The chain uses TRBV11-2 and TRBJ2-3; D not certain. V was pared by 1 base and J by 5 bases, with 7 bases between. Per the germline V gene, CDR1 is SGHAT and CDR2 is FQNNGV. This CDR3 spans 13 amino acids. The CDR3 region is CASSLGPVDTQYF. In DNA, the CDR3 is TGTGCCAGCAGCTTAGGGCCAGTAGATACGCAGTATTTT.

This chain connects TRBV27 to TRBJ2-1, with TRBD2 identical over 9 bases. In germline, CDR1 is MNHEY, CDR2 SMNVEV (reference sequence). The V and J ends lost 6 bases and 6 bases, in that order; junction bases with no gene match: 12. The CDR3 runs 16 residues. The CDR3 nucleotides are TGTGCCAGCAGCCGAGGGGCTAGCGGGACCAGCAATGAGCAGTTCTTC. It codes for CASSRGASGTSNEQFF.

This rearrangement joins TRBV18 to TRBJ2-3, with D maybe TRBD1 (7 bases). This CDR3 comprises 17 residues. Germline V gene sequence: CDR1 KGHSH, CDR2 LQKENI. The V gene lost 5 bases and the J gene lost 0 bases, with 18 bases spanning the gap. CDR3 in amino acids: CASSSTGGTVSTDTQYF. CDR3 coding DNA: TGTGCCAGCTCATCCACCGGAGGGACAGTCAGCACAGATACGCAGTATTTT.

This clone was counted between two and nine times. The chain carries TRBV11-3 and TRBJ1-2, with D unresolved. This CDR3 region has 14 residues. V was clipped by 5 bases and J by 4 bases, with 14 bases between them. Germline CDR1 reads SGHNT; CDR2 reads YENEEA. CDR3 in amino acids: CASSPSFGAYGYTF. CDR3 in DNA: TGTGCCAGCAGCCCCAGTTTTGGTGCCTATGGCTACACCTTC.

The J gene is TRBJ2-2, the V gene TRBV19; D not resolved. V lost 2 bases, J lost 1 base, and 8 bases lay in between. This CDR3 is 15 amino acids long. CDR1 LNHDA and CDR2 SQIVND come from the germline V gene (reference sequence). CDR3 loop: CASSISWVNTGELFF. In DNA form, the CDR3 reads TGTGCCAGTAGTATAAGTTGGGTGAACACCGGGGAGCTGTTTTTT.

A word on this clone: A much more abundant neighbour one base away suggests this may be a read error. This sequence joins TRBV11-1 and TRBJ1-1; D is unresolved. The CDR3 extends over 13 amino acids. V shed 0 bases and J shed 1 base, with 3 bases lying between them. Germline-derived CDR1 and CDR2 are SGHAT and FQDESV (reference sequence). CDR3 nucleotides: TGTGCCAGCAGCTTAGCACGGAACACTGAAGCTTTCTTT. It encodes CASSLARNTEAFF. Looking up the rest from reference TRBV11-1 and TRBJ1-1 gives the full variable domain: EAEVAQSPRYKITEKSQAVAFWCDPISGHATLYWYRQILGQGPELLVQFQDESVVDDSQLPKDRFSAERLKGVDSTLKIQPAELGDSAMYLCASSLARNTEAFFGQGTRLTVV.

This clone is classed as medium-sized. The chain recombines TRBV7-6 with TRBJ2-3; D assignment may be TRBD1 or TRBD2 (5 bases each). Between the trimmed V and J ends, which lost 5 bases and 1 base, there was a span of 13 bases. This CDR3 has 15 residues. Germline CDR1 SGHVS, CDR2 FNYEAQ. CDR3 coding DNA: TGTGCCAGCAGCCTGAGGGGATTTGGCACAGATACGCAGTATTTT. Protein sequence: CASSLRGFGTDTQYF.

The CDR3, as DNA: TGTGCCAGCAGTGAAGCGGCCCTATACGAGCAGTACTTC. As protein: CASSEAALYEQYF. This chain connects TRBV9 to TRBJ2-7; D might be TRBD2 (5 bases). The ends were cut back, 5 bases at V and 4 bases at J, with 13 bases in the middle. Per germline, CDR1 SGDLS and CDR2 YYNGEE. The CDR3 contains 13 residues.

The CDR3 spells CASSLAALEQYF. The CDR3 DNA is TGTGCCAGCAGCTTAGCAGCCCTCGAGCAGTACTTC. The V call is TRBV7-9, the J call TRBJ2-5; D remains ambiguous. The tail of the sequence fits TRBJ2-7 better, so the J call may be wrong. Germline-derived CDR1 and CDR2 are SEHNR and FQNEAQ (reference sequence). The CDR3 spans 12 residues.

The chain joins TRBV2 to TRBJ2-2; D remains ambiguous. Trimming pared 8 bases from V and 1 base from J, leaving 17 bases between. There are 16 residues in the CDR3. The germline CDR1 and CDR2 sequences are SNHLY and FYNNEI. DNA for the CDR3: TGTGCCAGCCTAACCGAAGATCGAGAGAACACCGGGGAGCTGTTTTTT. Its translation: CASLTEDRENTGELFF.

The J gene is TRBJ1-5, the V gene TRBV7-9; tentative D call: TRBD1 (5 bases). Germline lookup yields CDR1 SEHNR and CDR2 FQNEAQ (reference sequence). The CDR3 length is 17 residues. Trimming left V 5 bases short and J 2 bases short, with 19 bases between. The CDR3 loop reads CASSPAGGGEGNQPQHF. The CDR3 DNA reads as TGTGCCAGCAGCCCAGCTGGGGGGGGAGAAGGCAATCAGCCCCAGCATTTT.

This clone was seen only a few times. The genes are TRBV7-9 and TRBJ2-1; TRBD1 aligns across 7 bases. CDR3 size: 15 residues. With V trimmed by 1 base and J by 2 bases, 2 bases remained unmatched. CDR1 is SEHNR, CDR2 FQNEAQ, per germline (reference sequence). CDR3 DNA: TGTGCCAGCAGCTTAGGAGGGACAGCCTACAATGAGCAGTTCTTC. Encoded protein: CASSLGGTAYNEQFF. The entire variable domain, with the rest obtained from reference TRBV7-9 and TRBJ2-1, is as follows: DTGVSQNPRHKITKRGQNVTFRCDPISEHNRLYWYRQTLGQGPEFLTYFQNEAQLEKSRLLSDRFSAERPKGSFSTLEIQRTEQGDSAMYLCASSLGGTAYNEQFFGPGTRLTVL.

This clone is medium-sized within its sample. The rearrangement uses TRBV4-1 and TRBJ2-7; 7 nucleotides match TRBD1. Germline loops: CDR1 MGHRA, CDR2 YSYEKL. The V segment lost 2 bases and the J segment 1 base; nucleotides outside the gene matches: 2. The length of the CDR3 is 14 residues. CDR3 sequence: CASSQTTGSYEQYF. CDR3 nucleotides: TGCGCCAGCAGCCAAACGACAGGGTCCTACGAGCAGTACTTC.